This passage covers 8 T cell receptor beta chains from one sample sequenced in a study of T cells in Graves' hyperthyroidism and ophthalmopathy. Researchers took RNA transcripts and amplified the TCR beta CDR3 regions from them. HTBI primers were employed in a first-round RT-PCR of the TCR CDR3. TCRdb re-analysed the multiplex PCR reads in MiXCR, keeping a single row per CDR3 protein. The table lists about 580,000 distinct CDR3 sequences, approximately 15% of them singletons. Sequences were obtained from blood. Receptor source: a woman younger than 45 with Graves' hyperthyroidism that later progressed to Graves' ophthalmopathy.

Ten or more counts support this clonotype. CDR3 bases: TGTGCCAGCAGCCAGTTACTAGCGGGTGAACAAGAGACCCAGTACTTC. It encodes CASSQLLAGEQETQYF. This chain joins TRBV3-1 and TRBJ2-5; 9 bases fit TRBD2. CDR1 and CDR2 from the germline V gene are LGHDT and YNNKEL (reference sequence). Trimming at V came to 3 bases and at J to 2 bases, leaving 7 bases not matched to a gene. The CDR3 extends over 16 amino acids.

This chain uses TRBV24-1 with TRBJ2-5, with 11 bases that match TRBD2. The V gene end was trimmed by 5 bases and the J gene end by 3 bases; junction bases not matched to a gene: 7. The CDR3 length is 16 residues. Germline V gene lookup returns CDR1 KGHDR and CDR2 SFDVKD. The CDR3: CATSAPGTSGEETQYF. The CDR3 DNA is TGTGCCACCAGTGCCCCAGGGACTAGCGGAGAAGAGACCCAGTACTTC.

This clonotype was seen many times. The chain combines TRBV3-1 with TRBJ1-5; a weak D match, TRBD1 (5 bases). The V end was cut by 0 bases, the J end by 7 bases, with 13 bases between. CDR1 and CDR2 (germline): LGHDT, YNNKEL (reference sequence). CDR3 length: 15 amino acids. The CDR3 region is CASSQDSRGQQPQHF. The DNA for the CDR3 is TGTGCCAGCAGCCAAGATTCGAGGGGTCAACAGCCCCAGCATTTT.

Ten or more counts support this clonotype. The V and J genes are TRBV20-1 and TRBJ2-7; possibly TRBD2 for D (6 bases). Germline V CDR1 and CDR2: DFQATT, SNEGSKA (reference sequence). The V end lost 0 bases, the J end lost 0 bases, and 12 bases lay between the germline ends. The CDR3 is 15 amino acids. DNA of the CDR3: TGCAGTGCTAGAGATACGGGAGAAACCTCCTACGAGCAGTACTTC. Protein product: CSARDTGETSYEQYF.

This clonotype was observed many times. The chain couples TRBV3-1 to TRBJ2-5; D gene ambiguous. Germline V gene sequence: CDR1 LGHDT, CDR2 YNNKEL (reference sequence). The ends were cut back, 0 bases at V and 3 bases at J, with 11 bases in the middle. CDR3 length equals 15 residues. CDR3 amino acids: CASSQEPTAEETQYF. In DNA form, the CDR3 reads TGTGCCAGCAGCCAAGAGCCTACAGCCGAAGAGACCCAGTACTTC.

This clonotype was found a few times. The chain is built from TRBV19 and TRBJ2-1, with TRBD2 as a possible D gene (5 bases). This CDR3 is 13 amino acids long. From germline, CDR1 is LNHDA and CDR2 SQIVND (reference sequence). V was pared by 5 bases and J by 9 bases, with 14 bases between. This CDR3 reads CASSGSARGEQFF. The DNA for the CDR3 is TGTGCCAGTAGTGGGTCAGCCCGGGGTGAGCAGTTCTTC.

In its sample, this clonotype was seen many times. CDR3 nucleotides: TGTGCCAGCAGTCTAAGAGGACAGTTCTCTGGGGCCAACGTCCTGACTTTC. Its translation is CASSLRGQFSGANVLTF. The J gene is TRBJ2-6, the V gene TRBV12-3 or TRBV12-4, with TRBD1 as a possible D gene (6 bases). There are 17 residues in the CDR3. V shed 5 bases and J shed 0 bases, with 14 bases lying between them.

This clonotype was detected many times. The rearrangement links TRBV7-9 to TRBJ2-5; 11 nucleotides agree with TRBD2. J gave up 1 base and V 5 bases, and 3 bases lay outside the gene matches. The CDR3 sequence is 15 residues long. Germline V gene data show CDR1 as SEHNR and CDR2 as FQNEAQ (reference sequence). The CDR3 region is CASSRGLAVQETQYF. The CDR3 nucleotides are TGTGCCAGCAGCAGGGGACTAGCGGTCCAAGAGACCCAGTACTTC.